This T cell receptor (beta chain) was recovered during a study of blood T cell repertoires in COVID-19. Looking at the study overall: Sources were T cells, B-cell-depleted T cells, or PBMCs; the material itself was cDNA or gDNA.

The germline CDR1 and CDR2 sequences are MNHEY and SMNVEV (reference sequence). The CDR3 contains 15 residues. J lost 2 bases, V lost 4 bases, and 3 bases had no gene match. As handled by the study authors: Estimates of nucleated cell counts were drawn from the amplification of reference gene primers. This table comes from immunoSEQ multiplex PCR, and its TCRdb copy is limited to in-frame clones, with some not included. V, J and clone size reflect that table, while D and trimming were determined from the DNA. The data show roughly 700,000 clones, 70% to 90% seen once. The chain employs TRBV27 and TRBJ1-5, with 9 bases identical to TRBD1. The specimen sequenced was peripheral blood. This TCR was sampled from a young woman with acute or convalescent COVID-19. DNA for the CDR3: TGTGCCAGCAGTTGGACAGGGGAACGCAATCAGCCCCAGCATTTT. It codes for CASSWTGERNQPQHF.